This T cell receptor beta chain was profiled in a study of cytomegalovirus exposure and HLA in healthy donors. This cohort consisted of healthy bone marrow donors. V dropped 0 bases and J dropped 5 bases, with 12 bases sitting between them. This CDR3 region has 15 residues. The V gene's germline CDR1 is SGHDT and CDR2 YYEEEE. Points from the study as a whole: TCR beta chains numbering about 160 were designated cytomegalovirus-associated.

The PCR had 60 Vbeta and 13 Jbeta primers. Measured with immunoSEQ multiplex PCR; TCRdb has only the in-frame clones, and not every one. The sample includes approximately 190,000 clones, approximately 78% of them seen just once. As to this clone: As yet, its antigen is unknown.

The V gene is TRBV5-6, the J gene TRBJ1-5; D call uncertain. Sequenced sample: PBMCs. The TCR originated in a young woman in good health and CMV-seronegative. As DNA, the CDR3 is TGTGCCAGCAGCTTGGGCAGTGGGCCCGATCAGCCCCAGCATTTT. Translated: CASSLGSGPDQPQHF.